Listed below are T cell receptor beta chains from one sample, sequenced in a study of chemoradiotherapy in HPV16-positive cancers. Profiling relied on immunoSEQ multiplex PCR, and the TCRdb table lists in-frame clones only, not all of them. The data show over 10,000 clones, around 80% seen once. The specimen was collected from a patient who underwent chemoradiotherapy. The source is a human donor with HPV-associated anogenital cancer. The CDR3 runs from the conserved cysteine through the conserved F or W. A D gene is named only where the DNA matches it firmly. Some rows mark clone size as missing; the rest say once, few, many or name a class of expanded clone.

CDR3 protein	CDR3 DNA	V gene	J gene	clone size	D gene
CASSLTGSAMNTGELFF	TGCGCCAGCAGCTTGACTGGGTCTGCTATGAACACCGGGGAGCTGTTTTTT	TRBV5-1	TRBJ2-2	.	.
CASSVSGANREAFF	TGTGCCAGCAGCGTATCGGGGGCGAATCGTGAAGCTTTCTTT	TRBV9	TRBJ1-1	few	.
CASSVEASSYEQYF	TGTGCCAGCAGCGTAGAGGCATCTTCCTACGAGCAGTACTTC	TRBV9	TRBJ2-7	.	.
CASSQRTGGTDTQYF	TGCGCCAGCAGCCAGAGGACAGGAGGCACAGATACGCAGTATTTT	TRBV4-1	TRBJ2-3	.	TRBD1
CASSDTSGGDTQYF	TGTGCCAGCAGTGACACTAGCGGGGGAGATACGCAGTATTTT	TRBV6-4	TRBJ2-3	.	TRBD2
CASSFPSPSEPGPPEAFF	TGTGCCAGCAGTTTCCCTTCACCGTCCGAGCCGGGCCCTCCTGAAGCTTTCTTT	TRBV28	TRBJ1-1	.	.
CASSLVTSGGGTDTQYF	TGTGCCAGCAGCTTAGTGACTAGCGGGGGAGGCACAGATACGCAGTATTTT	TRBV7-8	TRBJ2-3	.	TRBD2
CASLDRVINEQFF	TGTGCCAGCCTTGACAGGGTAATCAATGAGCAGTTCTTC	TRBV19	TRBJ2-1	.	TRBD1
CASRQTSTDTQYF	TGTGCCAGCCGACAAACTAGCACAGATACGCAGTATTTT	TRBV13	TRBJ2-3	.	.
CASSGLGQGAPPLHF	TGTGCCAGCAGCGGTCTTGGGCAGGGGGCGCCTCCCCTCCACTTT	TRBV5-6	TRBJ1-6	.	TRBD1
CASNWDREQPQHF	TGTGCCAGCAATTGGGACAGGGAACAGCCCCAGCATTTT	TRBV2	TRBJ1-5	few	TRBD1
CASSRGSSYNEQFF	TGTGCCAGCAGCCGTGGAAGCTCCTACAATGAGCAGTTCTTC	TRBV7-3	TRBJ2-1	.	.
CASSLAETQYF	TGTGCCAGCAGCTTGGCTGAGACCCAGTACTTC	TRBV5-6	TRBJ2-5	.	.
CAISDLGGGAEAFF	TGTGCCATCAGTGACCTTGGGGGGGGCGCTGAAGCTTTCTTT	TRBV10-3	TRBJ1-1	.	.
CASTRDRVNQPQHF	TGTGCCAGTACCCGAGACAGGGTCAATCAGCCCCAGCATTTT	TRBV19	TRBJ1-5	.	TRBD1
CASSLSGSPGELFF	TGTGCCAGCTCACTTTCAGGGTCCCCCGGGGAGCTGTTTTTT	TRBV18	TRBJ2-2	few	.
CASSVEQVGHEQFF	TGTGCCAGCAGCGTAGAACAGGTGGGCCATGAGCAGTTCTTC	TRBV9	TRBJ2-1	.	.
CASSFRDTQYF	TGTGCCAGCAGCTTCCGAGATACGCAGTATTTT	TRBV5-6	TRBJ2-3	.	.
CASSYLQGVSAFF	TGTGCCAGCAGTTACCTTCAGGGGGTATCAGCTTTCTTT	TRBV6-6	TRBJ1-1	.	TRBD1
CASPGFGAGDYNEQFF	TGTGCCAGCCCCGGTTTTGGAGCGGGGGACTACAATGAGCAGTTCTTC	TRBV18	TRBJ2-1	.	TRBD2
CASSFSGANVLTF	TGTGCCAGCAGTTTTTCCGGGGCCAACGTCCTGACTTTC	TRBV28	TRBJ2-6	.	.
CASREQVYPHEQYF	TGTGCCAGCAGAGAACAGGTTTATCCTCACGAGCAGTACTTC	TRBV6-5	TRBJ2-7	.	.
CASSPVSSGGMNTQYF	TGTGCCAGCTCACCAGTTTCCAGCGGGGGTATGAATACGCAGTATTTT	TRBV18	TRBJ2-3	once	TRBD2
CATSSRLWEKLFF	TGTGCCACCAGCAGTAGGTTATGGGAAAAACTGTTTTTT	TRBV15	TRBJ1-4	.	.
CASMALENTEAFF	TGTGCCAGTATGGCCCTGGAGAACACTGAAGCTTTCTTT	TRBV19	TRBJ1-1	.	.
CASSLTGKNIQYF	TGTGCCAGCAGCTTGACAGGGAAAAACATTCAGTACTTC	TRBV5-4	TRBJ2-4	.	.
CASRLQGAAYNSPLHF	TGTGCCAGCAGGCTACAGGGGGCGGCCTATAATTCACCCCTCCACTTT	TRBV6-6	TRBJ1-6	.	TRBD1
CASSRTGRNEKLFF	TGTGCCAGCTCCCGGACAGGAAGAAATGAAAAACTGTTTTTT	TRBV11-2	TRBJ1-4	.	TRBD1
CASRERVSSTDTQYF	TGTGCCAGCAGAGAGAGAGTATCTAGCACAGATACGCAGTATTTT	TRBV6-4	TRBJ2-3	once	.